This TCR beta chain emerged from a study of graft-versus-host responses after intestinal transplantation. As for the study in general: Transplants were multivisceral, liver-intestinal, or isolated intestinal. All of the recipients had induction that used anti-thymocyte globulin, then tacrolimus and steroids for around three years.

Study-wide results and limits: Patients who carried graft-donor T cell macrochimerism also had high graft-versus-host to host-versus-graft clonal ratios in their allografts. Declines in HvG clones occurring early post-transplant were associated with peak circulating GvH clone levels.

V lost 4 bases, J lost 6 bases, and 8 bases stayed unmatched. Germline V lookup: CDR1 MGHRA, CDR2 YSYEKL. The CDR3 runs 14 residues. TCRdb's table, derived via immunoSEQ multiplex PCR, lists solely in-frame clones and lacks some. The table lists 130,000 or so clones, over 90% of them singletons. For this clone: The antigen remains undetermined.

The rearrangement uses TRBV4-1 and TRBJ2-7, with 8 nucleotides matching TRBD2. The clonotype was recovered from a human donor who received an intestinal transplant. This specimen consisted of unstimulated CD4+ T cells sorted from spleen or lymph node cells, obtained before intestinal transplant. The CDR3 DNA is TGCGCCAGCAGCCGTGCGGGGGGTGTTGGCGAGCAGTACTTC. It codes for CASSRAGGVGEQYF.